The 3 T cell receptor beta chains in this list originate from one sample, sequenced in a study of cytomegalovirus exposure and HLA in healthy donors. Measured with immunoSEQ multiplex PCR; TCRdb has only the in-frame clones, and not every one. The sample lists some 250,000 clones; about 90% were seen once. Sequencing was performed on PBMCs. All receptors derive from a woman between 18 and 30 years old in good health and CMV-seronegative.

The chain has TRBV2 and TRBJ1-2, with no clear D. Looked up from germline, CDR1 is SNHLY and CDR2 is FYNNEI. There are 14 residues in the CDR3. Trimming cost V 6 bases and J 10 bases, with 21 bases left between them. The CDR3 sequence: CASRGDTTSYVYTF. The CDR3 DNA sequence: TGTGCCAGCAGGGGAGACACCACCTCTTACGTCTACACCTTC.

The table lists this clone with a count of one. J is TRBJ1-1 and V is TRBV9, with D perhaps matching TRBD1 (6 bases). V was trimmed by 4 bases and J by 0 bases, leaving 13 bases between them. The CDR3 is 15 residues long. Germline V gene lookup returns CDR1 SGDLS and CDR2 YYNGEE. The CDR3 DNA is TGTGCCAGCAGCACCCTAGGGGGAATGAACACTGAAGCTTTCTTT. It specifies CASSTLGGMNTEAFF.

The chain links TRBV9 to TRBJ2-2; 14 bases map to TRBD2. Per the germline V gene, CDR1 is SGDLS and CDR2 is YYNGEE. CDR3 length: 18 residues. Unmatched junction bases numbered 10, after V lost 3 bases and J lost 6 bases. The CDR3 bases are TGTGCCAGCAGCGAGAGACCTCGGGGACTAGCGGGGGCCGGGGAGCTGTTTTTT. Its protein product is CASSERPRGLAGAGELFF.